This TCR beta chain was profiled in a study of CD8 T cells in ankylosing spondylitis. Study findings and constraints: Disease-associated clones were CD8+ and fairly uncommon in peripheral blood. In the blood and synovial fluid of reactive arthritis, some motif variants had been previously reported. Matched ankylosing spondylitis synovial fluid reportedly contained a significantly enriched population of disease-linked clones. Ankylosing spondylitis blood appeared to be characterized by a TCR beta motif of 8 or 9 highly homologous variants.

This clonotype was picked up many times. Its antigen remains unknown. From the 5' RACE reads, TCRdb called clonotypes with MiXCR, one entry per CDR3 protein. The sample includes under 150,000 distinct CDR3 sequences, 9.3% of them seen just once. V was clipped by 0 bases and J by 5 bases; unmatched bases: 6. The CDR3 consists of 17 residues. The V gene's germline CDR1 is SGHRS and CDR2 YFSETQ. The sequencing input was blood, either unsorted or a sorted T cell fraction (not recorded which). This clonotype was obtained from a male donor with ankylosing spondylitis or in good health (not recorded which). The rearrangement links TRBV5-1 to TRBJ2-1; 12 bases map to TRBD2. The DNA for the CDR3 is TGCGCCAGCAGCTTGGCGACTAGCGGGAGACTGAACAATGAGCAGTTCTTC. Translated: CASSLATSGRLNNEQFF.